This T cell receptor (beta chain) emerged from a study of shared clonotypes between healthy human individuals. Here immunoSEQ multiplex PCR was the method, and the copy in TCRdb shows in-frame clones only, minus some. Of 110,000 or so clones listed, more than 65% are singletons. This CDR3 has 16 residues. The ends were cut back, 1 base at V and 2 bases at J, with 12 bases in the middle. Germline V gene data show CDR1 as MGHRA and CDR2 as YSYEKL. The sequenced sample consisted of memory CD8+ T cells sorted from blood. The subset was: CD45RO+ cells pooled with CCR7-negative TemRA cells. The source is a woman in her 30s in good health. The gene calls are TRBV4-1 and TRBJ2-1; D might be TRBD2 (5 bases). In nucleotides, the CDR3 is TGCGCCAGCAGCCAAGTTGGAGGACCAGCCTACAATGAGCAGTTCTTC. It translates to CASSQVGGPAYNEQFF.